A selection of T cell receptor beta chains follows, all from one sample in a study of blood T cell repertoires in COVID-19. TCRdb's copy holds only in-frame clones and misses some; the assay was immunoSEQ multiplex PCR. The sample has 200,000 to 300,000 clones, over 90% seen once. What was sequenced was peripheral blood. The receptors derive from a man aged 25-40 years with COVID-19, enrolled during active disease. The CDR3 runs from the conserved cysteine through the conserved F or W. D genes are given only for firm matches. Clone size is not always given. Where it is, it says once, few, many or a class for expanded clones.

j_call clone_size cdr3_length v_call d_call cdr3_nt cdr3_aa
TRBJ1-2 - 14 TRBV6-5 - TGTGCCAGCAGAAACAGGGTCGACGTCTATGGCTACACCTTC CASRNRVDVYGYTF
TRBJ1-2 once 15 TRBV27 - TGTGCCAGCAGTTTCGACAAGTCGGGAGGGTATGGCTACACCTTC CASSFDKSGGYGYTF
TRBJ2-2 few 15 TRBV6-5 - TGTGCCAGCAGTTACCAGGGGGGCCACACCGGGGAGCTGTTTTTT CASSYQGGHTGELFF
TRBJ1-6 - 14 TRBV5-1 - TGCGCCAGCAGCTTGGACGGGCAGGGAACACCCCTCCACTTT CASSLDGQGTPLHF
TRBJ1-4 - 15 TRBV11-2 TRBD1 TGTGCCAGCAGTCCGACAGGGGCGGCTAATGAAAAACTGTTTTTT CASSPTGAANEKLFF
TRBJ1-1 - 16 TRBV9 - TGTGCCAGCAGGGATTTGAATGGGGGCCTGAACACTGAAGCTTTCTTT CASRDLNGGLNTEAFF
TRBJ2-5 - 16 TRBV5-1 - TGCGCCAGCAGCCGGGAAAGGGCAGGAGGGGAGGAGACCCAGTACTTC CASSRERAGGEETQYF
TRBJ1-5 - 15 TRBV19 - TGTGCCAGTAGTACTCGACAGTTTCGCAATCAGCCCCAGCATTTT CASSTRQFRNQPQHF
TRBJ2-3 - 12 TRBV10-1 - TGCGCCAGCAGTGAGGCGGCAGATACGCAGTATTTT CASSEAADTQYF
TRBJ2-1 once 15 TRBV9 TRBD1 TGTGCCAGCAACCCGGGACAGGGGGCCTTCAATGAGCAGTTCTTC CASNPGQGAFNEQFF
TRBJ2-3 - 14 TRBV14 - TGTGCCAGCAGCCGAGGGGACTTTTCAGATACGCAGTATTTT CASSRGDFSDTQYF
TRBJ2-3 - 17 TRBV6-2/TRBV6-3 TRBD1 TGTGCCAGCAGTTATCGGGTCCAGGGGGCTAGCACAGATACGCAGTATTTT CASSYRVQGASTDTQYF
TRBJ2-3 - 17 TRBV6-6 TRBD2 TGTGCCAGCAGTCACGGACTAGCGGGGGGGCGAGGAGATACGCAGTATTTT CASSHGLAGGRGDTQYF
TRBJ2-1 - 15 TRBV6-5 TRBD2 TGTGCCAGCAGTTCCCCGACAGCGGGGGAGGATGAGCAGTTCTTC CASSSPTAGEDEQFF
TRBJ1-2 - 11 TRBV10-3 - TGTGCCATCAGTGACTCGAGGGGCTACACCTTC CAISDSRGYTF
TRBJ2-4 - 14 TRBV7-2 - TGTGCCAGCAGCTTTAAGGGGGTATCAAACATTCAGTACTTC CASSFKGVSNIQYF
TRBJ2-7 - 14 TRBV6-5 TRBD1 TGTGCCAGCAGTTATGCAGGACAGGGGGCCGAGCAGTACTTC CASSYAGQGAEQYF
TRBJ1-2 - 13 TRBV30 - TGTGCCTGGAGTTCCGGGATCCTCTATGGCTACACCTTC CAWSSGILYGYTF
TRBJ2-6 - 17 TRBV4-2 - TGTGCCAGCAGCCAAGACGGAGCAGGGTCGGGGGCCAACGTCCTGACTTTC CASSQDGAGSGANVLTF
TRBJ1-1 - 17 TRBV4-2 - TGTGCCAGCAGCCTACGGGACACCCCTTTTTTGAACACTGAAGCTTTCTTT CASSLRDTPFLNTEAFF
TRBJ1-2 - 15 TRBV10-2 TRBD1 TGCGCCAGCAGTGCCCCGGGACAGGGGGATTATGGCTACACCTTC CASSAPGQGDYGYTF
TRBJ2-1 - 17 TRBV5-4 TRBD2 TGTGCCAGCAGCCGGCCAGCGGGAATGAAGGTTATGGATGAGCAGTTCTTC CASSRPAGMKVMDEQFF
TRBJ1-2 - 15 TRBV6-1 TRBD1 TGTGCCAGCAGTGACGGACAGGCTCGAAATTATGGCTACACCTTC CASSDGQARNYGYTF
TRBJ2-5 - 15 TRBV19 TRBD2 TGTGCCAGTAGTATAGATCTAGGGCGGGGGGAGACCCAGTACTTC CASSIDLGRGETQYF
TRBJ1-5 - 16 TRBV10-1 - TGCGCCAGCCGCGAACGGAGCGCCTTGAGCAATCAGCCCCAGCATTTT CASRERSALSNQPQHF
TRBJ1-5 - 14 TRBV27 - TGTGCCAGCAGTTTCTCAGGGTGGGGTCAGCCCCAGCATTTT CASSFSGWGQPQHF
TRBJ1-4 - 15 TRBV10-2 TRBD1 TGCGCCAGCCGGGAGCTAGACAGGGGTAATGAAAAACTGTTTTTT CASRELDRGNEKLFF
TRBJ1-4 - 16 TRBV19 TRBD1 TGTGCCAGTAGTGCACCCGCCGGGACAGAGAATGAAAAACTGTTTTTT CASSAPAGTENEKLFF
TRBJ1-1 once 13 TRBV25-1 - TGTGCCAGCAGTGGGCAGGGTGGAACTGAAGCTTTCTTT CASSGQGGTEAFF
TRBJ1-3 - 15 TRBV30 TRBD1 TGTGCCTGTACGGAGGGGGCGAACTCTGGAAACACCATATATTTT CACTEGANSGNTIYF
TRBJ1-1 - 14 TRBV13 TRBD1 TGTGCCAGCAGCTTGGGGGACAGGAACACTGAAGCTTTCTTT CASSLGDRNTEAFF
TRBJ1-1 - 14 TRBV3-1/TRBV3-2 TRBD1 TGTGCCAGCAGCCACCCCAGGGGGACGACTGAAGCTTTCTTT CASSHPRGTTEAFF
TRBJ2-2 - 15 TRBV7-9 TRBD2 TGTGCCAGCAGCTTACGGGGGGGCAACACCGGGGAGCTGTTTTTT CASSLRGGNTGELFF
TRBJ1-1 - 12 TRBV6-5 - TGTGCCAGCAGTTCCTCCCCCTATGAAGCTTTCTTT CASSSSPYEAFF
TRBJ1-2 - 16 TRBV21-1 - TGTGCCAGCAGCCTAAAAGGGGAGGGGAGAATCGGTGGCTACACCTTC CASSLKGEGRIGGYTF